Each of the 32 T cell receptor beta chains below was sequenced from the same sample in a study of T cell changes during pregnancy in multiple sclerosis. Some clones are missing from TCRdb's copy, which holds only in-frame ones; the method was immunoSEQ multiplex PCR. The sample carries about 40,000 clones, approximately 89% recorded once. The input for sequencing was peripheral blood, taken in the first trimester of pregnancy. The receptors originated from a female donor in good health, enrolled as a control in a pregnancy study.

This chain uses TRBV13 with TRBJ2-7, with 13 bases lining up with TRBD2. Germline V gene sequence: CDR1 PRHDT, CDR2 FYEKMQ (reference sequence). Unmatched junction bases numbered 8, after V lost 2 bases and J lost 4 bases. The CDR3 contains 17 residues. The CDR3 bases are TGTGCCAGCAGCTTATTTGGACTAGCGGGGGTTTCGTACGAGCAGTACTTC. Residues: CASSLFGLAGVSYEQYF.

The chain carries TRBV15 and TRBJ1-2, with D unclear. This CDR3 is built from 16 residues. Trimming took 3 bases from V and 6 from J, leaving 20 bases between them. From germline, CDR1 is LNHNV and CDR2 YYDKDF (reference sequence). The CDR3 loop reads CATSSLSVPSENGYTF. CDR3 DNA: TGTGCCACCAGCAGCCTATCGGTGCCGAGTGAGAATGGCTACACCTTC.

This clone was counted between two and nine times. The V call is TRBV28, the J call TRBJ1-1, with D maybe TRBD1 (6 bases). In germline, CDR1 is MDHEN, CDR2 SYDVKM. V dropped 1 base and J dropped 5 bases, with 17 bases sitting between them. CDR3 length: 16 residues. The chain's CDR3 is CASSLYREGFRTEAFF. CDR3 DNA: TGTGCCAGCAGTTTATACAGGGAGGGGTTTAGGACTGAAGCTTTCTTT.

The J gene is TRBJ1-5, the V gene TRBV6-5; D is ambiguous. Germline CDR1 is MNHEY and CDR2 is SVGAGI. V lost 10 bases and J lost 3, with 13 bases in between. CDR3 size: 13 residues. This chain's CDR3 is CATSIAHNQPQHF. The DNA of the CDR3 is TGTGCCACCTCCATAGCTCACAATCAGCCCCAGCATTTT.

In its sample, this clone was seen a few times. The rearrangement uses TRBV5-4 and TRBJ2-2; D call uncertain. Germline V gives CDR1 SGHNT, CDR2 YYREEE (reference sequence). The CDR3 is 13 residues long. V lost 0 bases, J lost 2 bases, and 2 bases lay in between. The DNA for the CDR3 is TGTGCCAGCAGCTTGGCAAACACCGGGGAGCTGTTTTTT. Its protein product is CASSLANTGELFF.

This clone was recorded only once. The chain has TRBV5-6 and TRBJ1-1; TRBD1 aligns across 7 bases. Germline assignment: CDR1 SGHDT and CDR2 YYEEEE. CDR3 size: 13 residues. J gave up 10 bases and V 4 bases, and 10 bases lay outside the gene matches. CDR3: CASSPTGVRGAFF. The CDR3 DNA follows: TGTGCCAGCAGCCCTACAGGGGTTCGAGGAGCTTTCTTT.

V gene TRBV7-6 combines with J gene TRBJ1-3, with TRBD1 matching over 7 bases. The ends lost 3 bases at V and 0 bases at J; junction bases unmatched: 5. This CDR3 region has 16 residues. Per the germline V gene, CDR1 is SGHVS and CDR2 is FNYEAQ. The CDR3: CASSLGQNPSGNTIYF. The CDR3 bases are TGTGCCAGCAGCTTGGGACAGAACCCCTCTGGAAACACCATATATTTT.

The chain recombines TRBV7-9 with TRBJ2-7; the D is unclear. Germline values: CDR1 SEHNR, CDR2 FQNEAQ (reference sequence). The CDR3 loop spans 14 amino acids. V was pared by 1 base and J by 2 bases, with 9 bases between. CDR3 loop: CASSLGLKAYEQYF. CDR3 DNA sequence: TGTGCCAGCAGCTTAGGCCTAAAAGCCTACGAGCAGTACTTC.

The CDR3, as DNA: TGTGCCTGGAGTCCCAGGGGCTACGAGCAGTACTTC. Translation gives CAWSPRGYEQYF. The rearrangement links TRBV30 to TRBJ2-7; D might be TRBD1 (6 bases). CDR3 length: 12 amino acids. Deletions cut 2 bases from V and 3 bases from J, with 8 bases between. Germline CDR1 is GTSNPN and CDR2 is SVGIG (reference sequence).

The CDR3 DNA is TGTGCCAGCTCGTCCGGACAGGGGAATAATTCACCCCTCCACTTT. It codes for CASSSGQGNNSPLHF. The V call is TRBV18, the J call TRBJ1-6; 9 nucleotides match TRBD1. The germline gives CDR1 KGHSH, CDR2 LQKENI. The CDR3 contains 15 residues. With V trimmed by 6 bases and J by 5 bases, 5 bases remained unmatched. Supplemented by reference TRBV18 and TRBJ1-6, the full variable domain reads NAGVMQNPRHLVRRRGQEARLRCSPMKGHSHVYWYRQLPEEGLKFMVYLQKENIIDESGMPKERFSAEFPKEGPSILRIQQVVRGDSAAYFCASSSGQGNNSPLHFGNGTRLTVT.

The chain combines TRBV28 with TRBJ2-3, with TRBD2 identical over 9 bases. In germline, CDR1 is MDHEN, CDR2 SYDVKM. The CDR3 is 15 amino acids. V shed 5 bases, J shed 1 base, and the junction held 4 bases outside the gene matches. The CDR3 bases are TGTGCCAGCAGTACCCAGCGGGGGGGCACAGATACGCAGTATTTT. Translated, it gives CASSTQRGGTDTQYF. Looking up the rest from reference TRBV28 and TRBJ2-3 gives the full variable domain: DVKVTQSSRYLVKRTGEKVFLECVQDMDHENMFWYRQDPGLGLRLIYFSYDVKMKEKGDIPEGYSVSREKKERFSLILESASTNQTSMYLCASSTQRGGTDTQYFGPGTRLTVL.

This chain uses TRBV19 with TRBJ1-5; a possible D gene is TRBD1 (5 bases). The V end lost 7 bases, the J end lost 2 bases, and 18 bases lay between the germline ends. Germline V gene sequence: CDR1 LNHDA, CDR2 SQIVND (reference sequence). The CDR3 is made up of 16 amino acids. The CDR3 region is CASIQSGGWGNQPQHF. The CDR3 DNA reads TGTGCCAGTATCCAAAGCGGGGGTTGGGGCAATCAGCCCCAGCATTTT.

For the CDR3, the DNA is TGTGCCAGCAGCGTAGGCAGGGTCTCTGGGGCCAACGTCCTGACTTTC. This translates into CASSVGRVSGANVLTF. V is TRBV9 and J is TRBJ2-6; the D gene is possibly TRBD1 (5 bases). The germline gives CDR1 SGDLS, CDR2 YYNGEE. The CDR3 sequence is 16 residues long. The germline V and J ends were trimmed by 0 bases and 0 bases, with 7 bases remaining between them.

V gene TRBV7-9 combines with J gene TRBJ2-1, with TRBD2 matching over 7 bases. The CDR3 is made up of 14 amino acids. In germline, CDR1 is SEHNR, CDR2 FQNEAQ (reference sequence). Germline trimming cut 1 base from V and 8 bases from J; bases unmatched to any gene: 5. The CDR3 loop is CASSLGLAVDEQFF. The CDR3 DNA reads TGTGCCAGCAGCTTAGGACTAGCCGTAGATGAGCAGTTCTTC.

This chain uses TRBV30 with TRBJ2-3, with D possibly TRBD2 on 6 matching bases. V was trimmed by 1 base and J by 1 base, leaving 12 bases between them. The CDR3 contains 15 residues. Germline CDR1 and CDR2: GTSNPN and SVGIG (reference sequence). CDR3 in amino acids: CAWSAGAGGTDTQYF. CDR3 DNA: TGTGCCTGGAGTGCGGGAGCCGGGGGCACAGATACGCAGTATTTT.

The CDR3 spells CASSHRPGEQYF. In nucleotides, the CDR3 is TGTGCCAGCAGCCATAGACCGGGCGAGCAGTACTTC. This chain uses TRBV14 with TRBJ2-7, with D uncertain. The CDR3 runs 12 residues. Germline V gives CDR1 SGHDN, CDR2 FVKESK. Deletions cut 3 bases from V and 6 bases from J, with 9 bases between.

V gene TRBV5-1 combines with J gene TRBJ1-2; 7 positions agree with TRBD1. Germline CDR1 SGHRS, CDR2 YFSETQ. This CDR3 is built from 13 residues. The V gene end was trimmed by 4 bases and the J gene end by 5 bases; junction bases not matched to a gene: 5. This chain's CDR3 is CASSPGQVYGYTF. The CDR3 bases are TGCGCCAGCAGCCCCGGACAGGTTTATGGCTACACCTTC.

The chain uses TRBV5-1 and TRBJ2-5, with 9 nucleotides matching TRBD2. V shed 1 base, J shed 4 bases, and the junction held 11 bases outside the gene matches. From germline, CDR1 is SGHRS and CDR2 YFSETQ. The CDR3 runs to 17 residues. The CDR3 DNA sequence: TGCGCCAGCAGCTTGTATCCTCTAGCGGGACTGGGAGAGACCCAGTACTTC. This translates into CASSLYPLAGLGETQYF. Full variable domain (rest looked up from reference TRBV5-1 and TRBJ2-5): KAGVTQTPRYLIKTRGQQVTLSCSPISGHRSVSWYQQTPGQGLQFLFEYFSETQRNKGNFPGRFSGRQFSNSRSEMNVSTLELGDSALYLCASSLYPLAGLGETQYFGPGTRLLVL.

This sequence joins TRBV27 and TRBJ2-3, with 7 bases lining up with TRBD2. V gave up 3 bases and J gave up 2 bases; unmatched junction bases: 5. CDR3 length equals 15 residues. The germline gives CDR1 MNHEY, CDR2 SMNVEV (reference sequence). The CDR3 DNA sequence: TGTGCCAGCAGTTTTGGGCGGGAGAACACAGATACGCAGTATTTT. This codes for CASSFGRENTDTQYF.

The J gene is TRBJ2-3, the V gene TRBV5-1; 9 bases map to TRBD1. This CDR3 region has 16 residues. Losses at the gene ends were 4 bases for V and 2 bases for J; bases not matched to a gene: 8. Germline V gives CDR1 SGHRS, CDR2 YFSETQ. The CDR3: CASSRGQGLYTDTQYF. As DNA, the CDR3 is TGCGCCAGCAGCCGGGGACAGGGCTTGTACACAGATACGCAGTATTTT. The full variable domain, its missing parts supplied by reference TRBV5-1 and TRBJ2-3, is KAGVTQTPRYLIKTRGQQVTLSCSPISGHRSVSWYQQTPGQGLQFLFEYFSETQRNKGNFPGRFSGRQFSNSRSEMNVSTLELGDSALYLCASSRGQGLYTDTQYFGPGTRLTVL.

The chain couples TRBV6-1 to TRBJ2-7; 10 bases are a match to TRBD1. Germline CDR1 reads MNHNS; CDR2 reads SASEGT. This CDR3 region has 14 residues. The ends lost 4 bases at V and 12 bases at J; junction bases unmatched: 12. CDR3 nucleotide sequence: TGTGCCAGCAGTGGGGGACAGGGGTCAAGAGCCGCGTACTTC. Its protein is CASSGGQGSRAAYF.

J is TRBJ2-7 and V is TRBV2, with TRBD1 matching over 10 bases. CDR1 is SNHLY and CDR2 is FYNNEI in the germline V gene. This CDR3 is 15 amino acids long. V shed 1 base, J shed 5 bases, and the junction held 5 bases outside the gene matches. CDR3 loop: CASSEGGTGVDEQYF. CDR3 coding DNA: TGTGCCAGCAGTGAAGGGGGGACAGGGGTTGACGAGCAGTACTTC.

The chain is built from TRBV2 and TRBJ1-2; possibly TRBD1 for D (5 bases). The germline V and J ends were trimmed by 6 bases and 4 bases, with 27 bases remaining between them. The germline CDR1 and CDR2 sequences are SNHLY and FYNNEI. The CDR3 consists of 18 residues. The CDR3 DNA reads TGTGCCAGCAGGTTAACTCTATTATCGGAGGGGCATCGCTATGGCTACACCTTC. It translates to CASRLTLLSEGHRYGYTF. Full variable domain (remainder filled in from reference TRBV2 and TRBJ1-2): EPEVTQTPSHQVTQMGQEVILRCVPISNHLYFYWYRQILGQKVEFLVSFYNNEISEKSEIFDDQFSVERPDGSNFTLKIRSTKLEDSAMYFCASRLTLLSEGHRYGYTFGSGTRLTVV.

This chain joins TRBV5-1 and TRBJ1-1; perhaps TRBD1 as D (5 bases). The length of the CDR3 is 15 residues. V was clipped by 4 bases and J by 1 base, with 14 bases between them. Germline V lookup: CDR1 SGHRS, CDR2 YFSETQ. This CDR3 reads CASSPGGVGNTEAFF. In DNA, the CDR3 is TGCGCCAGCAGCCCGGGGGGGGTTGGGAACACTGAAGCTTTCTTT.

V usage is TRBV5-5 and J usage is TRBJ2-3; D not resolved. Germline V lookup: CDR1 SGHKS, CDR2 YYEKEE (reference sequence). V lost 7 bases, J lost 4 bases, and 16 bases lay in between. The CDR3 covers 14 residues. The CDR3 DNA reads TGTGCCAGCGTTCGTTCAGGTCTCCCAGATACGCAGTATTTT. Its protein product is CASVRSGLPDTQYF. Complete variable domain (other parts from reference TRBV5-5 and TRBJ2-3): DAGVTQSPTHLIKTRGQQVTLRCSPISGHKSVSWYQQVLGQGPQFIFQYYEKEERGRGNFPDRFSARQFPNYSSELNVNALLLGDSALYLCASVRSGLPDTQYFGPGTRLTVL.

The genes are TRBV30 and TRBJ2-7; TRBD2 matches 11 bases. The CDR3 runs 14 residues. The V gene end was trimmed by 3 bases and the J gene end by 1 base; junction bases not matched to a gene: 2. Germline loops: CDR1 GTSNPN, CDR2 SVGIG (reference sequence). The CDR3 is CAWRLAGGSYEQYF. DNA for the CDR3: TGTGCCTGGAGGCTAGCGGGAGGATCCTACGAGCAGTACTTC.

The V and J genes are TRBV7-3 and TRBJ2-3; TRBD1 aligns across 9 bases. CDR1 and CDR2 (germline): SGHTA, FQGTGA. J lost 4 bases, V lost 5 bases, and 7 bases had no gene match. The CDR3 covers 15 residues. The CDR3 coding sequence is TGTGCCAGCAGCCCCGGGACAGGGAAGGCAGATACGCAGTATTTT. It codes for CASSPGTGKADTQYF.

This clone was seen only a few times. V is TRBV15 and J is TRBJ1-2, with TRBD1 matching over 9 bases. The junction had 8 bases not matched to a gene; V was cut back by 6 bases and J by 0 bases. CDR3 length equals 16 residues. Germline values: CDR1 LNHNV, CDR2 YYDKDF (reference sequence). Here the CDR3 DNA reads TGTGCCACCAGTTCCTCCGGACAGGGGTCTAACTATGGCTACACCTTC. Amino acid sequence: CATSSSGQGSNYGYTF.

This clone was counted a single time. The chain links TRBV29-1 to TRBJ2-1, with D possibly matching TRBD2 (7 bases). Germline V gives CDR1 SQVTM, CDR2 ANQGSEA. There are 19 residues in the CDR3. Deletions cut 0 bases from V and 6 bases from J, with 27 bases between. The CDR3 region is CSVEERRGAGGWDLNEQFF. As DNA, the CDR3 is TGCAGCGTTGAAGAGCGACGGGGGGCCGGTGGGTGGGATCTCAATGAGCAGTTCTTC.

The chain carries TRBV7-2 and TRBJ2-3; 12 bases are a match to TRBD1. The CDR3 consists of 15 residues. Germline values: CDR1 SGHTA, CDR2 FQGNSA. V lost 5 bases and J lost 7; bases outside the gene matches: 7. This CDR3 is CASSPGQGAWNTQYF. The DNA for the CDR3 is TGTGCCAGCAGCCCGGGACAGGGGGCTTGGAATACGCAGTATTTT.

CDR3 residues: CASSEYRRTGYNEQFF. For the CDR3, the DNA is TGTGCCAGCAGTGAATATCGACGGACAGGGTACAATGAGCAGTTCTTC. The gene calls are TRBV25-1 and TRBJ2-1; 8 nucleotides line up with TRBD1. This CDR3 contains 16 residues. After removal of 0 bases from V and 4 bases from J, the junction contained 5 bases not matched to a gene. From germline, CDR1 is MGHDK and CDR2 SYGVNS.

This rearrangement joins TRBV28 to TRBJ1-1; 10 nucleotides match TRBD1. Germline CDR1 MDHEN, CDR2 SYDVKM. The CDR3 totals 16 residues. CDR3 sequence (DNA): TGTGCTTGCACCGGGACAGGGGTCTCTAAGAACACTGAAGCTTTCTTT. It translates to CACTGTGVSKNTEAFF.